The 18 T cell receptor beta chains reported below all come from one sample, sequenced in a study of identical twins. Each CDR3 protein is one row after TCRdb ran MiXCR on the 5' RACE reads. This sample carries under 800,000 distinct CDR3 sequences, 21% of them seen once, and the ten largest clones take more than 4%. A further study also used this sample, focusing on T cells expressing NK-cell markers.

Sequencing was performed on PBMCs. These receptors were taken from a woman between 18 and 29 years old in good health.

This clonotype was detected many times. The chain uses TRBV6-1 and TRBJ2-7; 9 bases align to TRBD1. Trimming cost V 6 bases and J 3 bases; bases outside gene matches: 6. The CDR3 extends over 14 amino acids. Germline CDR1 is MNHNS and CDR2 is SASEGT. CDR3 sequence: CASSLGQGRYEQYF. CDR3 DNA: TGTGCCAGCAGCCTGGGACAGGGACGCTACGAGCAGTACTTC.

This clonotype was detected only a few times. The junction and the germline gene differ at one end; a read error may be behind it. The chain joins TRBV20-1 to TRBJ1-3; no clear D. Germline CDR1 is DFQATT and CDR2 is SNEGSKA (reference sequence). This CDR3 has 14 amino acids. CDR3 loop: CSARDWDSGNTIYF. The CDR3 DNA reads TGCAGTGCTCGAGACTGGGACTCTGGAAACACCATATATTTT.

This clonotype has more than one count but fewer than ten. The chain recombines TRBV5-1 with TRBJ1-1, with D perhaps matching TRBD1 (6 bases). CDR3 length: 16 amino acids. The V gene's germline CDR1 is SGHRS and CDR2 YFSETQ. The germline V and J ends were trimmed by 2 bases and 1 base, with 15 bases remaining between them. DNA for the CDR3: TGCGCCAGCAGCTTCACCACCGACAGGCCGAACACTGAAGCTTTCTTT. This sequence encodes CASSFTTDRPNTEAFF.

This clonotype was seen ten or more times. The CDR3 sequence: CSARDRLGSQSTDTQYF. The CDR3 bases are TGCAGTGCTAGAGATCGGTTAGGCAGCCAGAGCACAGATACGCAGTATTTT. The V gene is TRBV20-1, the J gene TRBJ2-3; D gene uncertain. The CDR3 extends over 17 amino acids. The germline V gene has CDR1 DFQATT and CDR2 SNEGSKA (reference sequence). With 0 bases removed from V and 0 bases from J, the gap between germline ends came to 16 bases.

This clonotype was seen many times. This chain joins TRBV7-9 and TRBJ2-1, with 9 positions matching TRBD1. The V gene end was trimmed by 1 base and the J gene end by 12 bases; junction bases not matched to a gene: 16. Germline V gene data show CDR1 as SEHNR and CDR2 as FQNEAQ (reference sequence). CDR3 size: 17 residues. The CDR3 sequence: CASSLVPGQGSRGGQFF. In DNA, the CDR3 is TGTGCCAGCAGCTTAGTCCCGGGACAGGGAAGTCGCGGGGGGCAGTTCTTC.

This clonotype turned up a few times. The CDR3 protein is CASSSMSGGGYTF. CDR3 sequence (DNA): TGTGCCAGCAGTTCTATGTCGGGAGGTGGCTACACCTTC. The J gene is TRBJ1-2, the V gene TRBV12-3 or TRBV12-4; D not resolved. The CDR3 consists of 13 residues. Between the trimmed V and J ends, which lost 4 bases and 7 bases, there was a span of 13 bases.

This sequence joins TRBV4-2 and TRBJ2-4, with 10 bases matching TRBD2. V shed 1 base and J 2 bases; nucleotides not matched to a gene: 2. CDR1 is LGHNA, CDR2 YNFKEQ, per germline. This CDR3 region has 16 residues. Here the CDR3 DNA reads TGTGCCAGCAGCCAAGTAGCGGGGGGCCCCAAAAACATTCAGTACTTC. Protein product: CASSQVAGGPKNIQYF.

The rearrangement uses TRBV7-2 and TRBJ2-3; 9 positions match TRBD2. Germline-derived CDR1 and CDR2 are SGHTA and FQGNSA. J gave up 7 bases and V 5 bases, and 7 bases lay outside the gene matches. There are 14 residues in the CDR3. The CDR3: CASSHSLAGNTQYF. The DNA of the CDR3 is TGTGCCAGCAGCCACTCGCTAGCGGGGAATACGCAGTATTTT.

The table lists this clonotype with a few counts. This sequence joins TRBV6-1 and TRBJ2-6; a weak D match, TRBD1 (7 bases). The V end was cut by 7 bases, the J end by 2 bases, with 15 bases between. CDR3 length: 16 amino acids. The germline gives CDR1 MNHNS, CDR2 SASEGT. CDR3 DNA sequence: TGTGCCAGCACCAGGGGGGTGAATACTGGGGCCAACGTCCTGACTTTC. It specifies CASTRGVNTGANVLTF.

This clonotype was detected many times. The chain has TRBV9 and TRBJ2-3; 10 nucleotides match TRBD2. CDR3 length: 17 residues. Germline-derived CDR1 and CDR2 are SGDLS and YYNGEE. The V segment lost 3 bases and the J segment 1 base; nucleotides outside the gene matches: 8. The CDR3 here is CASSDPQAGGRTDTQYF. As DNA, the CDR3 is TGTGCCAGCAGCGACCCCCAAGCGGGAGGGCGCACAGATACGCAGTATTTT. The full variable domain, in which reference TRBV9 and TRBJ2-3 provide the parts outside the CDR3, is DSGVTQTPKHLITATGQRVTLRCSPRSGDLSVYWYQQSLDQGLQFLIQYYNGEERAKGNILERFSAQQFPDLHSELNLSSLELGDSALYFCASSDPQAGGRTDTQYFGPGTRLTVL.

The table lists this clonotype with a count of one. A much larger clone differs from this one at a single base, so this may be a read error. The V and J genes are TRBV20-1 and TRBJ2-1; D gene uncertain. The CDR3 sequence is 10 residues long. V shed 2 bases and J shed 7 bases, with 3 bases lying between them. Per the germline V gene, CDR1 is DFQATT and CDR2 is SNEGSKA (reference sequence). CDR3 nucleotides: TGCAGTGCTAGACAGAATGAGCAGTTCTTC. This encodes CSARQNEQFF.

This clonotype was recorded a few times. The gene calls are TRBV21-1 and TRBJ2-5; the tabulated D call, TRBD2, remains unverified against the DNA. TRBV21-1 is a documented pseudogene. The CDR3 totals 14 residues. The CDR3 sequence: CASSTARHSRAQYF. CDR3 DNA sequence: TGTGCCAGCAGCACCGCTCGACATTCAAGGGCCCAGTACTTC.

The chain couples TRBV7-2 to TRBJ2-7; tentative D call: TRBD2 (5 bases). The CDR3 is 16 amino acids. Germline V gives CDR1 SGHTA, CDR2 FQGNSA. Trimming cost V 1 base and J 2 bases, with 15 bases left between them. The DNA of the CDR3 is TGTGCCAGCAGCTTAGTGAGCGGAGGTTCCCCCTACGAGCAGTACTTC. This sequence encodes CASSLVSGGSPYEQYF.

This clonotype was found a few times. The chain uses TRBV27 and TRBJ1-1; perhaps TRBD1 as D (6 bases). The CDR3 covers 14 residues. Germline V gives CDR1 MNHEY, CDR2 SMNVEV (reference sequence). V lost 0 bases, J lost 8 bases, and 13 bases lay in between. The CDR3 nucleotides read TGTGCCAGCAGTTTATCGGCTACAGGGTACGAAGCTTTCTTT. Its translation is CASSLSATGYEAFF.

This clonotype appeared a few times. This chain links TRBV5-1 with TRBJ1-1, with a possible D match to TRBD1 (6 bases). The CDR3 extends over 14 amino acids. The germline V and J ends were trimmed by 2 bases and 6 bases, with 14 bases remaining between them. Germline loops: CDR1 SGHRS, CDR2 YFSETQ. The CDR3, as DNA: TGCGCCAGCAGCTTAATACAGGGAGTCCCTGAAGCTTTCTTT. Its protein product is CASSLIQGVPEAFF. The full variable domain, completed using reference TRBV5-1 and TRBJ1-1, is KAGVTQTPRYLIKTRGQQVTLSCSPISGHRSVSWYQQTPGQGLQFLFEYFSETQRNKGNFPGRFSGRQFSNSRSEMNVSTLELGDSALYLCASSLIQGVPEAFFGQGTRLTVV.

This clonotype was seen once. This chain links TRBV5-1 with TRBJ2-1; 9 bases match TRBD1. The germline V gene encodes CDR1 SGHRS and CDR2 YFSETQ. The CDR3 loop spans 18 amino acids. V shed 5 bases and J 10 bases; nucleotides not matched to a gene: 22. For the CDR3, the DNA is TGCGCCAGCAGACGTGGCCAACAAGGGGTACAGGGGGCACTCGAGCAGTTCTTC. Its protein product is CASRRGQQGVQGALEQFF.

This clonotype was recorded a few times. This chain connects TRBV12-3 or TRBV12-4 to TRBJ2-7, with 7 bases aligning to TRBD2. V lost 2 bases and J lost 7; bases outside the gene matches: 14. There are 16 residues in the CDR3. For the CDR3, the DNA is TGTGCCAGCAGTTTATCCATGAGCGGGGCCCCTTGGGAGCAGTACTTC. It codes for CASSLSMSGAPWEQYF.

This clonotype appeared a few times. The rearrangement uses TRBV7-2 and TRBJ2-5, with D unresolved. CDR3 length: 13 residues. Germline V gene sequence: CDR1 SGHTA, CDR2 FQGNSA. Trimming pared 1 base from V and 2 bases from J, leaving 5 bases between. In nucleotides, the CDR3 is TGTGCCAGCAGCTTAGTTAAACAAGAGACCCAGTACTTC. Its protein product is CASSLVKQETQYF.